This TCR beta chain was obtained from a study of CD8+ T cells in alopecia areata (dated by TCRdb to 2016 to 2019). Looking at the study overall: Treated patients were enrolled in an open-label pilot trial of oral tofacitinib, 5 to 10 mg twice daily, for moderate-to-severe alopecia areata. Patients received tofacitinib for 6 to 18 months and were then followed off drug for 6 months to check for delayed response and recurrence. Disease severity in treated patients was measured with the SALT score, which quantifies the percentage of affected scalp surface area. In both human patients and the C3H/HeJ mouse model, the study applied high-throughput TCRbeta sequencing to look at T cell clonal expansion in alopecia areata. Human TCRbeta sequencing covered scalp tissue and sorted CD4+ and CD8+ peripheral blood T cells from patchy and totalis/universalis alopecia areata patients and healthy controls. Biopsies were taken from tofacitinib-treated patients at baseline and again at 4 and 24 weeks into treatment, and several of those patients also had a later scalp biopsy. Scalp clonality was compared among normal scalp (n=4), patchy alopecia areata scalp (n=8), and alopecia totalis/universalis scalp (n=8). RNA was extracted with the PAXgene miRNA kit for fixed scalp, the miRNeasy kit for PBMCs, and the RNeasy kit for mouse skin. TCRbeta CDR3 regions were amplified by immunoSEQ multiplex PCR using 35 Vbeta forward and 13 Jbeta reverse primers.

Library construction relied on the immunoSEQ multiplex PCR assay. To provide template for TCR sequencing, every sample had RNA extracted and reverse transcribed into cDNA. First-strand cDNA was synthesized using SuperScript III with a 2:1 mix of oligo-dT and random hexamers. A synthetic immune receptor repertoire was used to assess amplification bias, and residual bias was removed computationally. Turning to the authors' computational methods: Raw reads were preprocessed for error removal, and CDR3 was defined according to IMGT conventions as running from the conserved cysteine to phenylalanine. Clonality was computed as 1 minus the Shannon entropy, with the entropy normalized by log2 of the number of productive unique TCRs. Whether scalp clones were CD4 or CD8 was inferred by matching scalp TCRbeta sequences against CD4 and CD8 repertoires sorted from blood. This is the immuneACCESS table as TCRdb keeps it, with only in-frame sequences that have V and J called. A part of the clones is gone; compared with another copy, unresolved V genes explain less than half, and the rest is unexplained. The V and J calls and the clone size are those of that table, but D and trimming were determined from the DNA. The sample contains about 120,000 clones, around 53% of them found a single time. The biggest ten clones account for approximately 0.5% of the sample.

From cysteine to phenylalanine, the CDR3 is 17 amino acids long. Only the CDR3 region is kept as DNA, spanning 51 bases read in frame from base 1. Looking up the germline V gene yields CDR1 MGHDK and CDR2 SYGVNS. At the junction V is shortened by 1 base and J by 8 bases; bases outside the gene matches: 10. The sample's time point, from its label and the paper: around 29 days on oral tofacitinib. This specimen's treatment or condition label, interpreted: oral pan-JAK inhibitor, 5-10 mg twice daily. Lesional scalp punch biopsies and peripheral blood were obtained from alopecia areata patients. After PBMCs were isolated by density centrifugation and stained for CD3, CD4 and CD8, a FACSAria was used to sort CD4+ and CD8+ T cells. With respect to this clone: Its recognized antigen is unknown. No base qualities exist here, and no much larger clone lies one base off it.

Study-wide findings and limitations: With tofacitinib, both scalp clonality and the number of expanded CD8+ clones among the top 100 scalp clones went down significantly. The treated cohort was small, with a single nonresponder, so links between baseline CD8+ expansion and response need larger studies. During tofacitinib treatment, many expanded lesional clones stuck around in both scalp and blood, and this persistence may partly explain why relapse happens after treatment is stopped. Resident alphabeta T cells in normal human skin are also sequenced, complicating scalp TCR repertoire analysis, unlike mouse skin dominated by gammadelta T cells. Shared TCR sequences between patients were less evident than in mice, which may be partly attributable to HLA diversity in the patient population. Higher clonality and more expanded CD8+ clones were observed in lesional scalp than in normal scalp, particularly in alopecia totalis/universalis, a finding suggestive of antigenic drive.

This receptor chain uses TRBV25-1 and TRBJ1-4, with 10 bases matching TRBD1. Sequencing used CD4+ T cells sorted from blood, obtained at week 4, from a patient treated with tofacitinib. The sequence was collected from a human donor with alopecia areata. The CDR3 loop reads CASSELTAGTGDEKLFF. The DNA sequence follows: TGTGCCAGCAGTGAATTGACAGCCGGGACAGGGGACGAAAAACTGTTTTTT.